What follows is one T cell receptor (beta chain) and its context. This record comes from a study of cytomegalovirus exposure and HLA in healthy donors. Clones were read by immunoSEQ multiplex PCR, and TCRdb kept only the in-frame ones, dropping some. The profile covers about 360,000 clones, with just over 85% appearing a single time and under 0.9% taken by the ten largest. Germline CDR1 SGHRS, CDR2 YFSETQ. V dropped 0 bases and J dropped 5; count of bases not matched to a gene: 6. CDR3 length: 15 residues. J is TRBJ1-1 and V is TRBV5-1, with 8 bases that match TRBD1. This receptor was obtained from a woman aged 18-29 years in good health and CMV-seronegative. The sequenced sample was PBMCs. The CDR3 is CASSLVGRGLTEAFF. CDR3 DNA sequence: TGCGCCAGCAGCTTGGTAGGCAGGGGGCTTACTGAAGCTTTCTTT.